The 17 T cell receptor beta chains given below trace back to one sample, sequenced in a study of control samples from healthy donors and cancer patients. Method: immunoSEQ multiplex PCR; TCRdb's copy keeps in-frame clones and lacks some. The data contain tens of thousands of clones, 88% of them seen just once; the ten biggest clones take up about an eighth. The specimen was blood. These receptor sequences come from a woman between 65 and 79 years old in good health.

The rearrangement joins TRBV5-6 to TRBJ1-4; 8 bases fit TRBD1. The germline V gene encodes CDR1 SGHDT and CDR2 YYEEEE. The CDR3 totals 16 residues. Unmatched junction bases numbered 2, after V lost 1 base and J lost 0 bases. The CDR3 bases are TGTGCCAGCAGCTTGCAGGGGGCAGCAACTAATGAAAAACTGTTTTTT. The encoded protein is CASSLQGAATNEKLFF.

The V and J genes are TRBV12-3 or TRBV12-4 and TRBJ1-3; D gene unclear. The V gene lost 4 bases and the J gene lost 2 bases, with 6 bases spanning the gap. The CDR3 extends over 13 amino acids. Written as DNA, the CDR3 is TGTGCCAGCAGTTACGGTACTGGAAACACCATATATTTT. Its translation: CASSYGTGNTIYF.

The CDR3 DNA is TGTGCCATCAGTGAGTCGAAGGGGGCAAGACAAGAGACCCAGTACTTC. Its translation is CAISESKGARQETQYF. The rearrangement uses TRBV10-3 and TRBJ2-5, with TRBD1 matching 7 bases. There are 16 residues in the CDR3. CDR1 ENHRY and CDR2 SYGVKD come from the germline V gene. The V segment lost 0 bases and the J segment 2 bases; nucleotides outside the gene matches: 6.

A word on this clone: The identical CDR3 is also encoded by other nucleotide sequences in the sample. This chain links TRBV5-1 with TRBJ1-3; D gene ambiguous. CDR1 SGHRS and CDR2 YFSETQ come from the germline V gene. The CDR3 spans 15 residues. Trimming took off 4 bases at V and 0 bases at J, with 11 bases between the two ends. The CDR3 DNA reads as TGCGCCAGCAGCCCGGGAGGGTCCTCTGGAAACACCATATATTTT. Protein sequence: CASSPGGSSGNTIYF.

This clone was found once. The chain employs TRBV18 and TRBJ2-2, with D unclear. Deletions cut 0 bases from V and 4 bases from J, with 0 bases between. The CDR3 is 12 amino acids. Germline CDR1 KGHSH, CDR2 LQKENI. CDR3 sequence reads: CASSPPTGELFF. As DNA, the CDR3 is TGTGCCAGCTCACCACCCACCGGGGAGCTGTTTTTT. Full variable domain (outside the CDR3, taken from reference TRBV18 and TRBJ2-2): NAGVMQNPRHLVRRRGQEARLRCSPMKGHSHVYWYRQLPEEGLKFMVYLQKENIIDESGMPKERFSAEFPKEGPSILRIQQVVRGDSAAYFCASSPPTGELFFGEGSRLTVL.

V usage is TRBV2 and J usage is TRBJ1-4; 8 nucleotides agree with TRBD1. Germline CDR1 SNHLY, CDR2 FYNNEI. CDR3 length equals 15 residues. The V gene end was trimmed by 3 bases and the J gene end by 5 bases; junction bases not matched to a gene: 5. Here the CDR3 DNA reads TGTGCCAGCAGTGAGGCTTACAGGGGGAATGAAAAACTGTTTTTT. Residues: CASSEAYRGNEKLFF.

The chain combines TRBV24-1 with TRBJ2-1; D gene uncertain. Germline values: CDR1 KGHDR, CDR2 SFDVKD. V was cut by 6 bases and J by 7 bases, with 6 bases left in between. This CDR3 is built from 11 residues. CDR3 in amino acids: CATSSFNEQFF. The CDR3 DNA sequence: TGTGCCACCAGTTCCTTTAATGAGCAGTTCTTC.

The V and J genes are TRBV27 and TRBJ1-2, with D unclear. CDR3 length equals 17 residues. The germline V gene has CDR1 MNHEY and CDR2 SMNVEV (reference sequence). V gave up 5 bases and J gave up 0 bases, with 19 bases separating them. CDR3 protein: CASSPHVGRLSNYGYTF. Here the CDR3 DNA reads TGTGCCAGCAGTCCCCATGTGGGCAGGCTCTCTAACTATGGCTACACCTTC.

The chain recombines TRBV19 with TRBJ1-5; D is undetermined. CDR3 length equals 16 residues. CDR1 and CDR2 from the germline V gene are LNHDA and SQIVND (reference sequence). The V gene lost 3 bases and the J gene lost 0 bases, with 12 bases spanning the gap. The CDR3 region has the DNA TGTGCCAGTAGTATTACGGGGTACCCTAGCAATCAGCCCCAGCATTTT. It encodes CASSITGYPSNQPQHF.

This sequence joins TRBV27 and TRBJ1-1, with D perhaps matching TRBD1 (5 bases). There are 13 residues in the CDR3. From germline, CDR1 is MNHEY and CDR2 SMNVEV (reference sequence). Trimming took off 7 bases at V and 7 bases at J, with 16 bases between the two ends. The CDR3 DNA reads TGTGCCAGCATCGAAGGGGCGCGAGGTGAAGCTTTCTTT. Its translation: CASIEGARGEAFF.

The chain carries TRBV19 and TRBJ2-5; 9 bases are a match to TRBD1. The V gene's germline CDR1 is LNHDA and CDR2 SQIVND (reference sequence). This CDR3 has 14 amino acids. The V and J ends lost 6 bases and 5 bases, in that order; junction bases with no gene match: 7. The CDR3 DNA follows: TGTGCCAGTAGCCCGGACAGGGGCTGGGAGACCCAGTACTTC. This codes for CASSPDRGWETQYF.

This clone was detected a few times. V and J are TRBV7-6 and TRBJ1-5; D is ambiguous. This CDR3 has 13 residues. CDR1 is SGHVS, CDR2 FNYEAQ, per germline. The germline V and J ends were trimmed by 2 bases and 6 bases, with 8 bases remaining between them. CDR3 in DNA: TGTGCCAGCAGCTTAACCGTCACTCAGCCCCAGCATTTT. Its protein product is CASSLTVTQPQHF.

The chain's CDR3 is CASSPFGEGGEKLFF. DNA of the CDR3: TGCGCCAGCAGCCCCTTCGGGGAGGGCGGGGAAAAACTGTTTTTT. The chain couples TRBV5-1 to TRBJ1-4; D remains ambiguous. Per germline, CDR1 SGHRS and CDR2 YFSETQ. Trimming cost V 4 bases and J 8 bases, with 18 bases left between them. The CDR3 extends over 15 amino acids.

The CDR3 DNA reads as TGTGCCAGCAGCTTTGGGTCGTTAAGCGGGGGGATTAATGAGCAGTTCTTC. Translation: CASSFGSLSGGINEQFF. V and J are TRBV5-6 and TRBJ2-1, with 9 bases that match TRBD2. The CDR3 extends over 17 amino acids. Trimming cost V 2 bases and J 7 bases; bases outside gene matches: 13. Germline lookup yields CDR1 SGHDT and CDR2 YYEEEE.

In its sample, this clone was seen once. This rearrangement joins TRBV5-4 to TRBJ1-1; perhaps TRBD1 as D (5 bases). CDR1 is SGHNT, CDR2 YYREEE, per germline (reference sequence). The CDR3 is made up of 15 amino acids. The CDR3 DNA follows: TGTGCGTCTTCGTGGGGGGGTCAAGGAAACACTGAAGCTTTCTTT. Residues: CASSWGGQGNTEAFF.

The J gene is TRBJ2-3, the V gene TRBV5-1, with 8 bases matching TRBD2. This CDR3 comprises 16 residues. Trimming at V came to 2 bases and at J to 0 bases, leaving 5 bases not matched to a gene. Germline CDR1 reads SGHRS; CDR2 reads YFSETQ. CDR3 nucleotide sequence: TGCGCCAGCAGCTTAGATAGCGGGGCTAGCACAGATACGCAGTATTTT. It translates to CASSLDSGASTDTQYF.

The genes are TRBV2 and TRBJ1-3; D is perhaps TRBD1 (5 bases). This CDR3 is 13 amino acids long. Trimming removed 5 bases at V and 2 bases at J, with 7 bases between. CDR1 and CDR2 from the germline V gene are SNHLY and FYNNEI. CDR3 nucleotides: TGTGCCAGCAGTCCAGGGACTGGAAACACCATATATTTT. Amino acids: CASSPGTGNTIYF. The variable domain in full, with the rest retrieved from reference TRBV2 and TRBJ1-3, is EPEVTQTPSHQVTQMGQEVILRCVPISNHLYFYWYRQILGQKVEFLVSFYNNEISEKSEIFDDQFSVERPDGSNFTLKIRSTKLEDSAMYFCASSPGTGNTIYFGEGSWLTVV.